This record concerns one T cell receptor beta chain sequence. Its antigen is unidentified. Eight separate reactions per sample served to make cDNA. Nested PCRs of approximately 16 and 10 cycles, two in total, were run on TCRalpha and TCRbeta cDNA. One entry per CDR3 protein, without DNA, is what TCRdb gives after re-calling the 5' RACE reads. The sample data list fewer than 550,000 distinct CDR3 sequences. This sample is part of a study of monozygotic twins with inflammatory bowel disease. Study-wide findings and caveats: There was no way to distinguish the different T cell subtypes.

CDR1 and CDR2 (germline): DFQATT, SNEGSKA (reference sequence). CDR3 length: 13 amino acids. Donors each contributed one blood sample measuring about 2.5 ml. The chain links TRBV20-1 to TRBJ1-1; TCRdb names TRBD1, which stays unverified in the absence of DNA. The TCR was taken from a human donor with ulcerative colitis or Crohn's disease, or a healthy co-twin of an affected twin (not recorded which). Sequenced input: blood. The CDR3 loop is CRGATATETEAFF.